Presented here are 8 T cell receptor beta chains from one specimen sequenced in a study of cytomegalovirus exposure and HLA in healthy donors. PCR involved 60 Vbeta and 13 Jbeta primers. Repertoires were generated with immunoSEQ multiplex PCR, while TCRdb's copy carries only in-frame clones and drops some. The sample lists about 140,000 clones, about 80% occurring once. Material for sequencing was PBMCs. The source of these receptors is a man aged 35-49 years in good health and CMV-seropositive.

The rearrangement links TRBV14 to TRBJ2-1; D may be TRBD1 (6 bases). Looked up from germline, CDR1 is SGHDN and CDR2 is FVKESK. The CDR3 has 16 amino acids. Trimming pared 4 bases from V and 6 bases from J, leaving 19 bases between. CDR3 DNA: TGTGCCAGCAGCCCCGGACAGTCCAAGCCCCTCAATGAGCAGTTCTTC. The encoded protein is CASSPGQSKPLNEQFF.

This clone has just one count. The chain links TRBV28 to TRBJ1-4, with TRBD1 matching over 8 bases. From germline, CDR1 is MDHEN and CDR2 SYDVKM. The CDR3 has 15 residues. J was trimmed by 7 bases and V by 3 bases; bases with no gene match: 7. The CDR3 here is CASSFGAGGSEKLFF. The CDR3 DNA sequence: TGTGCCAGCAGTTTTGGGGCAGGGGGCTCTGAAAAACTGTTTTTT.

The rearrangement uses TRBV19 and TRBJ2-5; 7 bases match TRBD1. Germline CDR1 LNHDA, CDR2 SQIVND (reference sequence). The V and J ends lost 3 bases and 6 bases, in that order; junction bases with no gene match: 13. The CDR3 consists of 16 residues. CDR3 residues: CASSIWLPGGIQTQYF. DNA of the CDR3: TGTGCCAGTAGTATCTGGCTGCCAGGGGGTATTCAGACCCAGTACTTC.

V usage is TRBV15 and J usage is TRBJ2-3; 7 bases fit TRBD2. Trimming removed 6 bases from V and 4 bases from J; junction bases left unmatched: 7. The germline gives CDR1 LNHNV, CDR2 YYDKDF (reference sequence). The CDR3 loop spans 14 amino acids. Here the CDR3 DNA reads TGTGCCACCAGTGATAGCGGGTACTCAGATACGCAGTATTTT. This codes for CATSDSGYSDTQYF. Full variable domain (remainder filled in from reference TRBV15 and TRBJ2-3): DAMVIQNPRYQVTQFGKPVTLSCSQTLNHNVMYWYQQKSSQAPKLLFHYYDKDFNNEADTPDNFQSRRPNTSFCFLDIRSPGLGDTAMYLCATSDSGYSDTQYFGPGTRLTVL.

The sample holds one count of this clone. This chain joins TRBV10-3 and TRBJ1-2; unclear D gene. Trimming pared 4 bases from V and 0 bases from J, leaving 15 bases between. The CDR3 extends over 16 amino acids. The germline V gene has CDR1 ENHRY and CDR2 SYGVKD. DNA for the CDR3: TGTGCCATCAGTGGCCCCACGCAAGCTGCTAACTATGGCTACACCTTC. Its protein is CAISGPTQAANYGYTF.

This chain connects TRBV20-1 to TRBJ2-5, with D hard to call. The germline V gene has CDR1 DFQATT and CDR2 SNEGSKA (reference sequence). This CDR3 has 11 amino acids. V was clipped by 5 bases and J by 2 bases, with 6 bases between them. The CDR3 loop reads CSAFIQETQYF. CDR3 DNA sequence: TGCAGTGCTTTCATTCAAGAGACCCAGTACTTC.

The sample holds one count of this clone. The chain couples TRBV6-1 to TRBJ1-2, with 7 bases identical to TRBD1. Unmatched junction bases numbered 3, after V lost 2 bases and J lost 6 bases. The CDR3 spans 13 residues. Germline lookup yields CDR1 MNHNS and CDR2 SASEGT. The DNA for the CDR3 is TGTGCCAGCAGTGAAACCGGGACAGATGGCTACACCTTC. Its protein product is CASSETGTDGYTF.

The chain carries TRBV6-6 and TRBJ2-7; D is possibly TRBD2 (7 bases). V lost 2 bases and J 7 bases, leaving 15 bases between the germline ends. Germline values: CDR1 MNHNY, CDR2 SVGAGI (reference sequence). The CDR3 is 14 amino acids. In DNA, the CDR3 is TGTGCCAGCAGTTACACCCGGGGGGCGGGGGAGCAGTACTTC. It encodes CASSYTRGAGEQYF.